The rows below give T cell receptor beta chains drawn from one sample of a study of T cells in Graves' hyperthyroidism and ophthalmopathy. From the multiplex PCR reads, TCRdb called clonotypes with MiXCR, one entry per CDR3 protein. The table includes 450,000 to 700,000 distinct CDR3 sequences, around 42% detected once. Material: peripheral blood or thyroid tissue (not recorded which). These receptors all stem from an adult woman with Graves' disease, either hyperthyroidism or ophthalmopathy (not recorded which). Both conserved end residues are part of each CDR3. The order of the fields is clone size, J gene, V gene, D gene, CDR3 DNA, CDR3 protein. D genes are given only for firm matches. Size values are once, few and many counts, or a class for expanded clones, and some rows have none.

.,TRBJ2-5,TRBV20-1,.,TGCAGTGCTAGAAGGGGGTCGAGCAATCAAGAGACCCAGTACTTC,CSARRGSSNQETQYF
many,TRBJ2-7,TRBV11-2,.,TGTGCCAGCAGAGAGACCTACGAGCAGTACTTC,CASRETYEQYF
.,TRBJ1-1,TRBV6-6,TRBD1,TGTGCCATCAGTCCACAGGGGGTGAGATACTTTGTAGGAACTGAAGCTTTCTTT,CAISPQGVRYFVGTEAFF
many,TRBJ2-2,TRBV19,.,TGTGCCAGTACTCTCACGGGCTTGTACACCGGGGAGCTGTTTTTT,CASTLTGLYTGELFF
.,TRBJ1-3,TRBV2,.,TGTGCCAGCAATGAACAGAGCTCTGGAAACACCATATATTTT,CASNEQSSGNTIYF
.,TRBJ1-3,TRBV2,.,TGTGCCCGAACAGTTTACTCTGGAAACACCATATATTTT,CARTVYSGNTIYF
many,TRBJ2-5,TRBV9,.,TGTGCCAGCAGCTTCGGGACGGAAAAGACCCAGTACTTC,CASSFGTEKTQYF
.,TRBJ1-1,TRBV29-1,.,TGCAGCGTTGAGTTTGGTCAGTACCTATCGAACACTGAAGCTTTCTTT,CSVEFGQYLSNTEAFF
.,TRBJ1-2,TRBV7-3,.,TGTGCCAGCAGCTTATACGGGGACTACGACTACACCTTC,CASSLYGDYDYTF
.,TRBJ1-5,TRBV7-8,.,TGTGCCAGCAGCCCGAGGGCTGCCGGGGAGCCCCAGCATTTT,CASSPRAAGEPQHF
.,TRBJ1-1,TRBV10-3,.,TGTGCCATCAGTGAGCACGACATAAACACTGAAGCTTTCTTT,CAISEHDINTEAFF
.,TRBJ1-2,TRBV10-3,TRBD1,TGTGCCGTTCAGGGGGATGGCTACACCTTC,CAVQGDGYTF
.,TRBJ2-2,TRBV20-1,.,TGCAGTGCCAGGCCTTTTACCGGGGAGCTGTTTTTT,CSARPFTGELFF
.,TRBJ2-5,TRBV25-1,TRBD2,TGTGCCAGCAGTGAAGCCAGGACAACTAGCGGGAGGGCTTGGGAGACCCAGTACTTC,CASSEARTTSGRAWETQYF
many,TRBJ2-2,TRBV5-6,.,TGTGCCAGCAGCTTTGGGGTTTTGGGGGAGCTGTTTTTT,CASSFGVLGELFF
many,TRBJ1-4,TRBV7-2,TRBD1,TGTGCCAGCAGCTTTCGGACAGGGCTTAATGAAAAACTGTTTTTT,CASSFRTGLNEKLFF
many,TRBJ1-2,TRBV19,.,TGTGCCAGTAGTACAGAATGGGGACCCTATGGCTACACCTTC,CASSTEWGPYGYTF